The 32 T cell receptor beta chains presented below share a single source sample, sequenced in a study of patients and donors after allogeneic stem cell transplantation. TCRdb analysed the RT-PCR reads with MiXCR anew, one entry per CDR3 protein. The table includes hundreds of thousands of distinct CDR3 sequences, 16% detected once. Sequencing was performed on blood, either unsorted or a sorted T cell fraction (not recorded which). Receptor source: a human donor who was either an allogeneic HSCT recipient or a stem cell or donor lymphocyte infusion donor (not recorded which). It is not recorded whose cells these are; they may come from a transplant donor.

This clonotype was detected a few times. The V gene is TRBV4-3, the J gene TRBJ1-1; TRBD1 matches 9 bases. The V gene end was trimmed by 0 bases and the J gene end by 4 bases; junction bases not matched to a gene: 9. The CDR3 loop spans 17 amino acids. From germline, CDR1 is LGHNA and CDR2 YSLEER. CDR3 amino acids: CASSQEVQGAKGTEAFF. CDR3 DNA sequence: TGCGCCAGCAGCCAAGAGGTACAGGGGGCGAAGGGCACTGAAGCTTTCTTT.

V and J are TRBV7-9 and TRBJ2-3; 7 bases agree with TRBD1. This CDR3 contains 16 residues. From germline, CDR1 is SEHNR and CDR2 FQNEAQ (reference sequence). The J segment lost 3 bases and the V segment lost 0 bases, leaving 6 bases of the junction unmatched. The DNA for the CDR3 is TGTGCCAGCAGCTTAGCCGCAGGGGGAAGAACAGATACGCAGTATTTT. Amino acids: CASSLAAGGRTDTQYF.

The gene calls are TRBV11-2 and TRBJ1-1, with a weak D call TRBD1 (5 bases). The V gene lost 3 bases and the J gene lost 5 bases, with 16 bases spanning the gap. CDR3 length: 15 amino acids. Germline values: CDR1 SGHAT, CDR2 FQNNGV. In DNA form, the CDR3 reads TGTGCCAGCAGCTTTGGGGGGAAGGGAGGGACTGAAGCTTTCTTT. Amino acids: CASSFGGKGGTEAFF.

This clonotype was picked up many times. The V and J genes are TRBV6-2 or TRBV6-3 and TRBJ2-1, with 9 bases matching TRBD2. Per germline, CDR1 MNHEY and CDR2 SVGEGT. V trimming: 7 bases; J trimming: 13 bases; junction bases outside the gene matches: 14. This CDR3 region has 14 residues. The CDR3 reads CASTITVAGDPQFF. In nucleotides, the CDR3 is TGTGCCAGCACCATTACGGTAGCGGGGGACCCCCAGTTCTTC.

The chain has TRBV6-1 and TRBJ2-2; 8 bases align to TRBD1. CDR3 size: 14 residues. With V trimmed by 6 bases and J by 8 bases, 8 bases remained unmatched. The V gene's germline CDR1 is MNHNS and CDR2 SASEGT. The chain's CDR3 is CASSLPGGRGELFF. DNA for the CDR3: TGTGCCAGCAGCCTCCCAGGGGGCCGGGGGGAGCTGTTTTTT.

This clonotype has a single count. CDR3 DNA: TGTGCCAGCAGTGCCAGCGGACAGGGGAAAGGAAAAAACACCATATATTTT. Translation gives CASSASGQGKGKNTIYF. The chain has TRBV12-3 or TRBV12-4 and TRBJ1-3; 9 bases match TRBD1. The CDR3 length is 17 residues. The V segment lost 5 bases and the J segment 6 bases; nucleotides outside the gene matches: 14.

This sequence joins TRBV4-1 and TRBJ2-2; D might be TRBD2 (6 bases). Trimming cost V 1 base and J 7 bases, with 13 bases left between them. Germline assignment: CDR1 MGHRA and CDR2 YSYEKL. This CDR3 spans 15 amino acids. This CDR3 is CASSQGRERSGELFF. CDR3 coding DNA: TGCGCCAGCAGCCAAGGGAGGGAACGGAGCGGGGAGCTGTTTTTT.

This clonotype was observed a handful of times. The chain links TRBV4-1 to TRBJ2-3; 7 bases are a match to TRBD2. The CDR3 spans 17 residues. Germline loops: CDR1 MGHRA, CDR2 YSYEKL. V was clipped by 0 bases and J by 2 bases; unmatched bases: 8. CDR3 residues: CASSQEAAGRYTDTQYF. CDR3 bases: TGCGCCAGCAGCCAAGAAGCAGCGGGGCGATACACAGATACGCAGTATTTT.

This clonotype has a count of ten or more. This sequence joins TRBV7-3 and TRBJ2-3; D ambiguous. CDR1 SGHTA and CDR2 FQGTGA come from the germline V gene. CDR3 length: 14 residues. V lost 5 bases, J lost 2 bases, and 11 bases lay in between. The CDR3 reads CASSLDRYTDTQYF. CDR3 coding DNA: TGTGCCAGCAGCCTGGACCGGTACACAGATACGCAGTATTTT.

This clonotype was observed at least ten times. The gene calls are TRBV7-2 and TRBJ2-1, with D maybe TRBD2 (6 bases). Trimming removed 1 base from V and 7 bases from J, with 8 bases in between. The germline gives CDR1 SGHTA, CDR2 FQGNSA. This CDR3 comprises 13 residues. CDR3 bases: TGTGCCAGCAGCTTAGTTGGGGGGAATGAGCAGTTCTTC. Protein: CASSLVGGNEQFF.

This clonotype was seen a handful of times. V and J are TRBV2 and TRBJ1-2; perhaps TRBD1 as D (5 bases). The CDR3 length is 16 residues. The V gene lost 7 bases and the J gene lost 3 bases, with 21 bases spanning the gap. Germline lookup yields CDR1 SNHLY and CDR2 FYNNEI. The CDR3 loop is CASKNELQWGDYGYTF. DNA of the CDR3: TGTGCCAGCAAGAACGAACTACAGTGGGGGGACTATGGCTACACCTTC.

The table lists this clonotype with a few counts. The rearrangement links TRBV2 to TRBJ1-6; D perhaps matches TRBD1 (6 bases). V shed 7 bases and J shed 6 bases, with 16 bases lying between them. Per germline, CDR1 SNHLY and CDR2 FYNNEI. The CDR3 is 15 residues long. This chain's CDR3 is CASNDRPKGNSPLHF. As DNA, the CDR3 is TGTGCCAGCAATGACAGGCCAAAGGGTAATTCACCCCTCCACTTT.

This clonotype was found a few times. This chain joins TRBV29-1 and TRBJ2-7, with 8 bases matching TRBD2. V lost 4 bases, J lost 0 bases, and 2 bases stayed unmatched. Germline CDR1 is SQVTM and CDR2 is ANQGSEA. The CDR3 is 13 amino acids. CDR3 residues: CSVVAGSSYEQYF. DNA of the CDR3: TGCAGCGTTGTAGCGGGGAGCTCCTACGAGCAGTACTTC.

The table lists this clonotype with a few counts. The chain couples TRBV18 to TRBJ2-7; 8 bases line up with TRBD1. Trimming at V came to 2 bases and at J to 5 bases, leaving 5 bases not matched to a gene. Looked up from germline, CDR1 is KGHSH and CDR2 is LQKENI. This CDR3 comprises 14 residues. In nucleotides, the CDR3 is TGTGCCAGCTCACCAAACCCAGGGGGCGACGAGCAGTACTTC. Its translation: CASSPNPGGDEQYF.

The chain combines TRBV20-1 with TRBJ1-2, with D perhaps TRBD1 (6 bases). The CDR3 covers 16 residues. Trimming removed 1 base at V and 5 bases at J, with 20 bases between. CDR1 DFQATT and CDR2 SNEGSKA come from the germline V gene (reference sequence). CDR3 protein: CSARVRGAHQVYGYTF. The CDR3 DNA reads TGCAGTGCTAGAGTAAGGGGGGCGCATCAGGTGTATGGCTACACCTTC.

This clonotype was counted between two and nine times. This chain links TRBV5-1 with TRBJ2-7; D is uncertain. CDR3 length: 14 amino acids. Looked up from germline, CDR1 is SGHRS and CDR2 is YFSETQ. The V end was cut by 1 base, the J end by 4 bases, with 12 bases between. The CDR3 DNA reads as TGCGCCAGCAGCTTGAGCAAGACCCCTTACGAGCAGTACTTC. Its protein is CASSLSKTPYEQYF.

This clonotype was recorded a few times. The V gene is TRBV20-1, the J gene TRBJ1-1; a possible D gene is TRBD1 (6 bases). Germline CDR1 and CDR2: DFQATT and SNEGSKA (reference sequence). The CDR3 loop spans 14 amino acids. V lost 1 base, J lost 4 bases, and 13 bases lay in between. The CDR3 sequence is CSARAHRVGTEAFF. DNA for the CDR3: TGCAGTGCTAGAGCCCACAGGGTGGGCACTGAAGCTTTCTTT.

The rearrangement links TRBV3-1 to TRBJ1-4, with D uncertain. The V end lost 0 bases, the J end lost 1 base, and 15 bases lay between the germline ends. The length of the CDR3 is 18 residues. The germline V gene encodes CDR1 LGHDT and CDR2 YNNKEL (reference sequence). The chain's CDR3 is CASSQDRRGGGTNEKLFF. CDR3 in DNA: TGTGCCAGCAGCCAAGATCGGCGGGGAGGAGGAACTAATGAAAAACTGTTTTTT.

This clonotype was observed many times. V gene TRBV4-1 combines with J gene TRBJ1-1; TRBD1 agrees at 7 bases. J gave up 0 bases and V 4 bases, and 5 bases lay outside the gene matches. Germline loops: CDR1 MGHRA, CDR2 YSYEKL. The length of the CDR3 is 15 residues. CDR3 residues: CASSLRDSMNTEAFF. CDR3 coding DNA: TGCGCCAGCAGCCTCCGGGACAGCATGAACACTGAAGCTTTCTTT.

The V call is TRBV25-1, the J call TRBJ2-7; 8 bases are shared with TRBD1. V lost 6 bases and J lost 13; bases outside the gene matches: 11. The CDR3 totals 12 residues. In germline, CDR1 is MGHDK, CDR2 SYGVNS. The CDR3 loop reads CASSDGAGGAYF. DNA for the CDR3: TGTGCCAGCAGCGACGGGGCAGGGGGCGCCTACTTC.

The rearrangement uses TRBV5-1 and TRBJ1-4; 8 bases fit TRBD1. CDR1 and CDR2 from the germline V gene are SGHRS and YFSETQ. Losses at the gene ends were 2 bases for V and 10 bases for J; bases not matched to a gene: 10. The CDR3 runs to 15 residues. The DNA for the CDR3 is TGCGCCAGCAGCTTAGGCGGACAGGGCCTGGGAAAACTGTTTTTT. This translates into CASSLGGQGLGKLFF.

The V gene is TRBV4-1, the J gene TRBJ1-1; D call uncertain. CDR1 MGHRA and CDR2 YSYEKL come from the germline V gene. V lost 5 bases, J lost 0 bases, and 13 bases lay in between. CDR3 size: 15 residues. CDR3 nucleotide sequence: TGCGCCAGCAGCGCGCGAGAGGCAATGAACACTGAAGCTTTCTTT. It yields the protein CASSAREAMNTEAFF.

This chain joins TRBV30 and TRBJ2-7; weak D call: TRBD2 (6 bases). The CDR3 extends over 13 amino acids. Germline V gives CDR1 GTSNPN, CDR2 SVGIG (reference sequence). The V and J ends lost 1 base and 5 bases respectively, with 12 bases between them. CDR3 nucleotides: TGTGCCTGGAGTGGGACCCGGAGGGACGAGCAGTACTTC. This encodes CAWSGTRRDEQYF.

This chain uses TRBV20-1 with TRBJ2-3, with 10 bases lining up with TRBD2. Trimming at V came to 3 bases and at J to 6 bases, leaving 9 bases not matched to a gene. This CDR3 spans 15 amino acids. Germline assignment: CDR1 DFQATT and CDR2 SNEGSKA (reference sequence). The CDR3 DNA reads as TGCAGTGCTAGCCCATTAGCGGGAGGCGGGGATACGCAGTATTTT. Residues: CSASPLAGGGDTQYF.

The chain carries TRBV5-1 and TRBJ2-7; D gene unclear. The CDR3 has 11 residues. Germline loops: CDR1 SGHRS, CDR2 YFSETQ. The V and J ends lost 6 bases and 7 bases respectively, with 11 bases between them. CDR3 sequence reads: CASMGQGEQYF. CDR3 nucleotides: TGCGCCAGCATGGGCCAAGGGGAGCAGTACTTC.

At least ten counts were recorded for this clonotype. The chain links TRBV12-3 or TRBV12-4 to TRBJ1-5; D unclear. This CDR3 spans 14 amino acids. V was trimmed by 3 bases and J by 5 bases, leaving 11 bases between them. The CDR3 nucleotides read TGTGCCAGCAGTTTTATGGGCAACCATCAGCCCCAGCATTTT. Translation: CASSFMGNHQPQHF.

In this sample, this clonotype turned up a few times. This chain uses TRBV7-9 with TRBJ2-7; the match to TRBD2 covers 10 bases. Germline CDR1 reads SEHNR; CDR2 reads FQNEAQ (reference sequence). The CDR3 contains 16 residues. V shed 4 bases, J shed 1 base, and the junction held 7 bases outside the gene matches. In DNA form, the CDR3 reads TGTGCCAGCAGCTCCTGGACTAGCGGCAAATCCTACGAGCAGTACTTC. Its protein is CASSSWTSGKSYEQYF.

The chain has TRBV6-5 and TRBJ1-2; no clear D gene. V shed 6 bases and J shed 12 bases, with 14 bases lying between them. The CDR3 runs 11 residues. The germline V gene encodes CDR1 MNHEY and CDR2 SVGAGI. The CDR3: CASSSPGRHTF. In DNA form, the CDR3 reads TGTGCCAGCAGCTCCCCTGGAAGGCACACCTTC.

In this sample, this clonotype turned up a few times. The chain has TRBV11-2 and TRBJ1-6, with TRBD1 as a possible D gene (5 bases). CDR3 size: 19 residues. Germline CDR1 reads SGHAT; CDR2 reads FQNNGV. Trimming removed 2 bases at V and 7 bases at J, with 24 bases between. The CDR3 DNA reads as TGTGCCAGCAGCTTAATACCGGGGCTGTCTCGGCGGGTCAATTCACCCCTCCACTTT. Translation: CASSLIPGLSRRVNSPLHF.

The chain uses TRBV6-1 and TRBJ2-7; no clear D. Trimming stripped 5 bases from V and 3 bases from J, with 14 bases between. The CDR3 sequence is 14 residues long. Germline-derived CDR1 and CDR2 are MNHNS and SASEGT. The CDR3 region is CASSKSFDNYEQYF. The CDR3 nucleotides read TGTGCCAGCAGTAAAAGTTTCGACAACTACGAGCAGTACTTC.

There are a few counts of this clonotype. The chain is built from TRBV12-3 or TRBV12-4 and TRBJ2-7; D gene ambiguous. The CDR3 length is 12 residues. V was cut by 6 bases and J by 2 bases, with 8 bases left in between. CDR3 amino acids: CASSRRPYEQYF. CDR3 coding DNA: TGTGCCAGCAGCCGCAGGCCCTACGAGCAGTACTTC.

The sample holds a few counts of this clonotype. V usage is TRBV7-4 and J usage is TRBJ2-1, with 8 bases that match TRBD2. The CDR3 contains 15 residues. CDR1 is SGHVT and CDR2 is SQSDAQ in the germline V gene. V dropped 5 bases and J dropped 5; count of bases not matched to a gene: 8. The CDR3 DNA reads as TGTGCCAGCAGCCCCTCGGGGGGGCGGAACAATGAGCAGTTCTTC. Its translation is CASSPSGGRNNEQFF.